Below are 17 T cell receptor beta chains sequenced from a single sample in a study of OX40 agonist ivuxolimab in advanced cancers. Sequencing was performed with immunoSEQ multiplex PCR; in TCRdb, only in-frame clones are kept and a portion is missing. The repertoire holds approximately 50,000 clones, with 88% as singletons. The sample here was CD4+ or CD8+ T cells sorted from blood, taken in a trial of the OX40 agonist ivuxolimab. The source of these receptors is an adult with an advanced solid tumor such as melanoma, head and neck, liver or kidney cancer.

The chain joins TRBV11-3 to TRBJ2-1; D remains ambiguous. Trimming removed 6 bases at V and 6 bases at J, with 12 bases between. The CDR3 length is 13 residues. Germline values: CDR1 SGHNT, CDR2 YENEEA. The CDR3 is CASSNVDINEQFF. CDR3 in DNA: TGTGCCAGCAGTAACGTCGACATCAATGAGCAGTTCTTC. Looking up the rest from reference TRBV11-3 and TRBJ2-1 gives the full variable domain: EAGVVQSPRYKIIEKKQPVAFWCNPISGHNTLYWYLQNLGQGPELLIRYENEEAVDDSQLPKDRFSAERLKGVDSTLKIQPAELGDSAVYLCASSNVDINEQFFGPGTRLTVL.

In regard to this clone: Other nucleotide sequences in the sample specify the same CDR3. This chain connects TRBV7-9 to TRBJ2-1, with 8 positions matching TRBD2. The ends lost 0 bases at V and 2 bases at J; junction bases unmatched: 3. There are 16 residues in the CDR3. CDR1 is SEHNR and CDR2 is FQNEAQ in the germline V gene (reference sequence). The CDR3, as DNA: TGTGCCAGCAGCTTAGCCCTAGCGGGTACCTACAATGAGCAGTTCTTC. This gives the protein CASSLALAGTYNEQFF.

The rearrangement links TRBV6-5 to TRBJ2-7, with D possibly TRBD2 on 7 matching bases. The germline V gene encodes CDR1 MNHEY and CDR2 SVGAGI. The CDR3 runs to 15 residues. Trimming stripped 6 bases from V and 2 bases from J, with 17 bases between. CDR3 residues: CASSRGAGSPYEQYF. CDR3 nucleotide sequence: TGTGCCAGCAGCCGGGGGGCGGGGAGCCCCTACGAGCAGTACTTC.

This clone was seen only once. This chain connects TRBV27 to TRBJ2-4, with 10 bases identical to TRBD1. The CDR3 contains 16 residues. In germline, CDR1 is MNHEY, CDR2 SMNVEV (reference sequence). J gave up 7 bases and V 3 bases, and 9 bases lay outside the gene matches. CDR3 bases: TGTGCCAGCAGTTTTGGCGGGGGACAGGGGATGAACATTCAGTACTTC. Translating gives CASSFGGGQGMNIQYF.

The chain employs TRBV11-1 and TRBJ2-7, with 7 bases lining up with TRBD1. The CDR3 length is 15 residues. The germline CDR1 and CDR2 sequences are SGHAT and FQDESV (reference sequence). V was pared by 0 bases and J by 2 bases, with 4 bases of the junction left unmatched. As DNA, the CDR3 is TGTGCCAGCAGCTTAGCGTCGACAGGGACCTACGAGCAGTACTTC. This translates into CASSLASTGTYEQYF.

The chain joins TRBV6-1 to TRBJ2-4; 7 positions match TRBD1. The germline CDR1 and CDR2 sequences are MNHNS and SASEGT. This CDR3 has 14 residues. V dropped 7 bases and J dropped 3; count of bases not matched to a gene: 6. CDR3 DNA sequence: TGTGCCAGCAATTCCCGGGACAGCAAAAACATTCAGTACTTC. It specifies CASNSRDSKNIQYF.

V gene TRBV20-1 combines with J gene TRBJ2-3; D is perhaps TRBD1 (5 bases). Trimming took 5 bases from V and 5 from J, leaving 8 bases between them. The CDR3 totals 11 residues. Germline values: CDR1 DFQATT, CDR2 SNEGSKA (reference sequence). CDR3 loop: CSARQGDTQYF. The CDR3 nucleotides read TGCAGTGCTCGTCAGGGAGATACGCAGTATTTT.

DNA of the CDR3: TGTGCCAGCAGCTTAGATGGAGGACATGGCTACACCTTC. It yields the protein CASSLDGGHGYTF. The chain is built from TRBV11-2 and TRBJ1-2; D unclear. The CDR3 runs to 13 residues. With 0 bases removed from V and 6 bases from J, the gap between germline ends came to 8 bases. Germline-derived CDR1 and CDR2 are SGHAT and FQNNGV.

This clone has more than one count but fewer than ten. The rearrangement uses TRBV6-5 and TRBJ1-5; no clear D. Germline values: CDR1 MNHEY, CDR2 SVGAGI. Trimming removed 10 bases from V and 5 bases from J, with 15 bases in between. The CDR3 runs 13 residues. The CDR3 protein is CATSGRVDQPQHF. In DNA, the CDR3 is TGTGCCACTTCTGGACGGGTTGATCAGCCCCAGCATTTT.

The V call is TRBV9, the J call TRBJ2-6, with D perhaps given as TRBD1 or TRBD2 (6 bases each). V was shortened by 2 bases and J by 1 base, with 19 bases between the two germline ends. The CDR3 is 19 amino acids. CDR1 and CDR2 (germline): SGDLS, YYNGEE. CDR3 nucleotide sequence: TGTGCCAGCAGCGTTACTGGAGTCCCGGGGGCTTCTGGGGCCAACGTCCTGACTTTC. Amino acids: CASSVTGVPGASGANVLTF.

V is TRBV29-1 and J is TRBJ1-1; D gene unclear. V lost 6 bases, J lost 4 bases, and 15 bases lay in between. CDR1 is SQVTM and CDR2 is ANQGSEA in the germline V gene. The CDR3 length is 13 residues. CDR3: CSVKSLALTEAFF. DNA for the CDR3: TGCAGCGTGAAATCGCTAGCTCTCACTGAAGCTTTCTTT.

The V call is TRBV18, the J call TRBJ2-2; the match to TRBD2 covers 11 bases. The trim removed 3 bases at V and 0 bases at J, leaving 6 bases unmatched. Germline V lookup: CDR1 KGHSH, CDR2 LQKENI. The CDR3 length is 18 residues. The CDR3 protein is CASSPPGLADTNTGELFF. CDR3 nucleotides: TGTGCCAGCTCACCCCCGGGACTAGCGGACACGAACACCGGGGAGCTGTTTTTT.

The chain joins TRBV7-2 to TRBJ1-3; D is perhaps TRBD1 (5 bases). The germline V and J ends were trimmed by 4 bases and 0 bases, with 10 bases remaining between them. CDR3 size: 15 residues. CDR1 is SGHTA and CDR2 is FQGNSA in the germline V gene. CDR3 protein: CASSSLGVSGNTIYF. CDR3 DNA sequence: TGTGCCAGCAGCTCCCTAGGGGTCTCTGGAAACACCATATATTTT.

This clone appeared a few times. The CDR3, as DNA: TGTGCCAGTAGTGTCAGACAGGGGGCGAGTGAAGCTTTCTTT. It translates to CASSVRQGASEAFF. The chain uses TRBV19 and TRBJ1-1, with 10 bases matching TRBD1. Germline V CDR1 and CDR2: LNHDA, SQIVND (reference sequence). V shed 5 bases, J shed 7 bases, and the junction held 7 bases outside the gene matches. The CDR3 sequence is 14 residues long.

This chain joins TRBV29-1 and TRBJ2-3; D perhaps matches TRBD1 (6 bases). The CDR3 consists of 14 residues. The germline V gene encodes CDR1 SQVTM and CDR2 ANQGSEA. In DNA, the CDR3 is TGCAGTGATGCCTCAACAGGGTTCACAGATACGCAGTATTTT. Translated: CSDASTGFTDTQYF.

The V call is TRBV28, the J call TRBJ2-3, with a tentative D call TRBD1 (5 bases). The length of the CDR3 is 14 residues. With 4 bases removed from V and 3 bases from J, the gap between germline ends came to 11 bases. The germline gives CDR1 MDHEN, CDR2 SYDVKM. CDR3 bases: TGTGCCAGCAGTTCACAAAAGGGGACAGATACGCAGTATTTT. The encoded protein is CASSSQKGTDTQYF.

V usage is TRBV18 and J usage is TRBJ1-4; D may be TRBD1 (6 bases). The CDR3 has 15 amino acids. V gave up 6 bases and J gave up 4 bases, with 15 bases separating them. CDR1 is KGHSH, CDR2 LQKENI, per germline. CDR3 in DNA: TGTGCCAGCTCGCCTCAGGGGACCTTTAATGAAAAACTGTTTTTT. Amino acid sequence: CASSPQGTFNEKLFF.